The 22 T cell receptor beta chains below were found in one sample sequenced in a study of shared clonotypes between healthy human individuals. Naive CD8 populations comprised CD45RO-negative cells positively selected for CCR7, excluding terminally differentiated effector memory CD45RA+ cells. Using immunoSEQ multiplex PCR, the repertoire was profiled, and TCRdb retains in-frame clones only, with some absent. The sample has millions of clones, roughly 94% seen once. The sample consisted of naive CD8+ T cells sorted from blood. The origin of the receptors is a man between 18 and 29 years old in good health.

The chain has TRBV2 and TRBJ2-7, with D perhaps TRBD1 (6 bases). Germline V gene lookup returns CDR1 SNHLY and CDR2 FYNNEI. V lost 1 base and J 0 bases, leaving 16 bases between the germline ends. The CDR3 has 17 residues. The CDR3 region has the DNA TGTGCCAGCAGTGAAGGTGGGGGCAGGTTCGTCTCCTACGAGCAGTACTTC. Its translation is CASSEGGGRFVSYEQYF.

The rearrangement links TRBV27 to TRBJ2-3; TRBD2 is a possible D gene (7 bases). The length of the CDR3 is 16 residues. The V end was cut by 5 bases, the J end by 1 base, with 16 bases between. The germline gives CDR1 MNHEY, CDR2 SMNVEV (reference sequence). The CDR3 coding sequence is TGTGCCAGCAGTATAATGGGGGGGGCGGGCACAGATACGCAGTATTTT. This translates into CASSIMGGAGTDTQYF.

The rearrangement links TRBV9 to TRBJ2-7; TRBD2 aligns across 13 bases. This CDR3 spans 15 amino acids. The germline V gene has CDR1 SGDLS and CDR2 YYNGEE. The ends lost 4 bases at V and 9 bases at J; junction bases unmatched: 10. This chain's CDR3 is CASSIEGLAGSGQYF. In nucleotides, the CDR3 is TGTGCCAGCAGCATCGAGGGACTAGCGGGGTCGGGGCAGTACTTC.

This chain's CDR3 is CATGQGASGANVLTF. CDR3 DNA sequence: TGTGCCACCGGACAGGGGGCCTCTGGGGCCAACGTCCTGACTTTC. The J gene is TRBJ2-6, the V gene TRBV2; TRBD1 matches 11 bases. Germline lookup yields CDR1 SNHLY and CDR2 FYNNEI. The V gene end was trimmed by 10 bases and the J gene end by 0 bases; junction bases not matched to a gene: 2. This CDR3 has 15 residues.

J is TRBJ2-5 and V is TRBV7-9; perhaps TRBD1 as D (5 bases). With the DNA end fitting TRBJ2-7 better, the J assignment may be wrong. In germline, CDR1 is SEHNR, CDR2 FQNEAQ (reference sequence). This CDR3 has 13 amino acids. The CDR3 coding sequence is TGTGCCACCCGGACATACTTATCCTACGAGCAGTACTTC. This translates into CATRTYLSYEQYF.

J is TRBJ2-3 and V is TRBV9, with TRBD2 identical over 10 bases. V shed 0 bases and J 6 bases; nucleotides not matched to a gene: 7. The CDR3 is 16 residues long. The germline CDR1 and CDR2 sequences are SGDLS and YYNGEE. Here the CDR3 DNA reads TGTGCCAGCAGCGTAGAACTAGCGGGGATCAGTGATACGCAGTATTTT. Translation: CASSVELAGISDTQYF.

The gene calls are TRBV2 and TRBJ2-7; 9 bases map to TRBD1. The germline V gene encodes CDR1 SNHLY and CDR2 FYNNEI. V lost 3 bases and J lost 0; bases outside the gene matches: 6. CDR3 size: 16 residues. CDR3 nucleotides: TGTGCCAGCAGTGATGCCCGGGACAGGGACTCCTACGAGCAGTACTTC. Amino acid sequence: CASSDARDRDSYEQYF.

The chain combines TRBV4-1 with TRBJ2-7; TRBD1 might be the D (6 bases). Trimming pared 4 bases from V and 1 base from J, leaving 11 bases between. Looked up from germline, CDR1 is MGHRA and CDR2 is YSYEKL. The CDR3 sequence is 14 residues long. The chain's CDR3 is CASSPQGMSYEQYF. The CDR3 DNA is TGCGCCAGCAGCCCACAGGGTATGTCCTACGAGCAGTACTTC.

In the case of this clone: Other DNA sequences in this specimen translate into the identical CDR3. V and J are TRBV4-1 and TRBJ2-7; D gene unclear. V gave up 1 base and J gave up 2 bases, with 6 bases separating them. Germline CDR1 MGHRA, CDR2 YSYEKL. The CDR3 totals 13 residues. CDR3 nucleotide sequence: TGCGCCAGCAGCCAAGTTCCGGCCTACGAGCAGTACTTC. This codes for CASSQVPAYEQYF.

The genes are TRBV30 and TRBJ2-2; 8 bases match TRBD2. This CDR3 has 14 amino acids. V lost 5 bases and J lost 8; bases outside the gene matches: 10. Germline V gives CDR1 GTSNPN, CDR2 SVGIG (reference sequence). The CDR3 sequence: CAWELLAGEGELFF. CDR3 nucleotide sequence: TGTGCCTGGGAGCTTCTAGCGGGCGAGGGGGAGCTGTTTTTT.

Worth noting for this clone: The same CDR3 arises from other DNA sequences in this sample as well. CDR3 loop: CASSLDSNQPQHF. Written as DNA, the CDR3 is TGTGCCAGCAGTCTCGATAGCAATCAGCCCCAGCATTTT. The chain links TRBV6-5 to TRBJ1-5; D is uncertain. The germline V gene encodes CDR1 MNHEY and CDR2 SVGAGI. CDR3 length equals 13 residues. The V end was cut by 5 bases, the J end by 0 bases, with 5 bases between.

The rearrangement links TRBV6-4 to TRBJ1-1, with a possible D match to TRBD1 (6 bases). The germline V and J ends were trimmed by 0 bases and 6 bases, with 8 bases remaining between them. The CDR3 runs 13 residues. Germline CDR1 and CDR2: MRHNA and SNTAGT. CDR3 DNA: TGTGCCAGCAGTGACTCACAGGGTGCTGAAGCTTTCTTT. Amino acids: CASSDSQGAEAFF.

Comments on this clone: Other nucleotide sequences from this sample produce the same CDR3. The chain employs TRBV27 and TRBJ2-5; D not certain. The V gene's germline CDR1 is MNHEY and CDR2 SMNVEV (reference sequence). With 2 bases removed from V and 2 bases from J, the gap between germline ends came to 9 bases. The CDR3 has 14 amino acids. CDR3 DNA: TGTGCCAGCAGTTTAATAGGGTCTCAAGAGACCCAGTACTTC. It encodes CASSLIGSQETQYF.

The chain links TRBV4-3 to TRBJ2-3; D possibly corresponds to TRBD1 (6 bases). Germline CDR1 and CDR2: LGHNA and YSLEER. CDR3 size: 15 residues. Deletions cut 0 bases from V and 6 bases from J, with 13 bases between. CDR3 region: CASSQDEGETDTQYF. The CDR3 nucleotides read TGCGCCAGCAGCCAAGATGAGGGGGAGACGGATACGCAGTATTTT.

This chain uses TRBV6-1 with TRBJ1-2, with 7 bases that match TRBD1. V lost 1 base and J lost 4; bases outside the gene matches: 6. Germline lookup yields CDR1 MNHNS and CDR2 SASEGT. This CDR3 region has 15 residues. Here the CDR3 reads CASSEGRDSRYGYTF. DNA for the CDR3: TGTGCCAGCAGTGAAGGCCGGGACAGCCGCTATGGCTACACCTTC.

The genes are TRBV12-5 and TRBJ2-3; unclear D gene. The V end was cut by 5 bases, the J end by 4 bases, with 16 bases between. Germline V gene data show CDR1 as LGHNT and CDR2 as FRNRAP. The CDR3 is 15 amino acids. The CDR3 region is CASGPERLEADTQYF. The CDR3 DNA is TGTGCTAGTGGTCCAGAGAGGCTCGAGGCAGATACGCAGTATTTT.

The chain joins TRBV7-8 to TRBJ2-5, with D possibly being TRBD2 (5 bases). The CDR3 totals 14 residues. CDR1 is SGHVS and CDR2 is FQNEAQ in the germline V gene. The V and J ends lost 4 bases and 5 bases respectively, with 14 bases between them. The CDR3 DNA reads as TGTGCCAGCAGCTCCAAACGGGGATGGGAGACCCAGTACTTC. It codes for CASSSKRGWETQYF. The complete variable domain, with remaining parts taken from reference TRBV7-8 and TRBJ2-5, reads GAGVSQSPRYKVAKRGQDVALRCDPISGHVSLFWYQQALGQGPEFLTYFQNEAQLDKSGLPSDRFFAERPEGSVSTLKIQRTQQEDSAVYLCASSSKRGWETQYFGPGTRLLVL.

This clone came up once. The chain uses TRBV4-3 and TRBJ2-7; 7 bases are shared with TRBD1. Germline V lookup: CDR1 LGHNA, CDR2 YSLEER. The trim removed 1 base at V and 7 bases at J, leaving 7 bases unmatched. The CDR3 extends over 14 amino acids. DNA of the CDR3: TGCGCCAGCAGCCAAGTTGAGGGGGCCAGGGAGCAGTACTTC. Amino acids: CASSQVEGAREQYF.

Comment on this clone: This same CDR3 is encoded by further DNA sequences in the sample. V gene TRBV15 combines with J gene TRBJ1-5, with a tentative D call TRBD1 (5 bases). V lost 0 bases and J lost 7, with 13 bases in between. Per the germline V gene, CDR1 is LNHNV and CDR2 is YYDKDF (reference sequence). The CDR3 runs to 15 residues. The CDR3 DNA follows: TGTGCCACCAGCAGAGATCGAGGTGGGGGGCAGCCCCAGCATTTT. Its protein is CATSRDRGGGQPQHF. The entire variable domain, with the rest obtained from reference TRBV15 and TRBJ1-5, is as follows: DAMVIQNPRYQVTQFGKPVTLSCSQTLNHNVMYWYQQKSSQAPKLLFHYYDKDFNNEADTPDNFQSRRPNTSFCFLDIRSPGLGDTAMYLCATSRDRGGGQPQHFGDGTRLSIL.

This chain joins TRBV7-2 and TRBJ2-1, with TRBD2 matching over 7 bases. Germline values: CDR1 SGHTA, CDR2 FQGNSA. Losses at the gene ends were 2 bases for V and 7 bases for J; bases not matched to a gene: 14. CDR3 length: 17 amino acids. The CDR3 DNA sequence: TGTGCCAGCAGCTTACCCTATTTCGGGAGCGGGATTAATGAGCAGTTCTTC. It specifies CASSLPYFGSGINEQFF.

V and J are TRBV7-2 and TRBJ2-3, with TRBD1 matching over 10 bases. The V and J ends lost 2 bases and 4 bases, in that order; junction bases with no gene match: 3. Germline values: CDR1 SGHTA, CDR2 FQGNSA. This CDR3 region has 15 residues. CDR3 protein: CASSLIGTGADTQYF. CDR3 in DNA: TGTGCCAGCAGCTTAATCGGGACAGGGGCAGATACGCAGTATTTT.

This clone was recorded only once. The chain employs TRBV6-1 and TRBJ2-5; D is unresolved. V was pared by 2 bases and J by 4 bases, with 14 bases between. The germline V gene encodes CDR1 MNHNS and CDR2 SASEGT. The CDR3 sequence is 15 residues long. The CDR3 region has the DNA TGTGCCAGCAGTGAAACCCCGGCAGACTTAGAGACCCAGTACTTC. Translating gives CASSETPADLETQYF.